This T cell receptor beta chain derives from a study of T cells after yellow fever vaccination (dated by TCRdb to between 2018 and 2020). About the study as a whole: The SMART-Seq v4 Ultra Low Input RNA kit was used to prepare libraries from fractions with low cell numbers. To follow T-cell clones before and after both primary and booster YFV17D yellow fever vaccination, bulk TCR alpha and beta repertoires underwent longitudinal sequencing. Blood samples were taken at several timepoints before and after primary and secondary immunization, and bulk PBMC replicates and cell subsets were isolated. Two healthy male donors, one aged 18 to 29 and one aged 30 to 40 years, made up the cohort. Study-wide findings and limitations: Only a couple of donors were included in the study, so the extent to which the findings can be generalized is limited. The secondary T-cell response was weaker than the primary response but faster, peaking on day 5 instead of day 15. Most clones expanded after primary vaccination (approximately 95% of CD4 and over 80% of CD8) were re-detected after the booster, suggesting that broad memory maintenance occurred. A small fraction of clonotypes appeared in both the CD4 and CD8 compartments, likely as a result of convergent recombination. Computational filtering was needed because FACS-sorted repertoires could contain abundant contaminating clonotypes from the bulk population.

Taken with the paper, the label for treatment or condition translates to: live attenuated yellow fever vaccine strain. At each blood-draw timepoint, two biological replicates of bulk PBMCs were obtained. PBMCs were isolated from peripheral blood using a standard Ficoll-Paque protocol. TriZol was used to extract RNA from bulk PBMCs, from CD4 and CD8 fractions, and from dextramer-positive and dextramer-negative fractions. TCR cDNA was made using 5'RACE template switching, a step that added a universal primer site and unique molecular identifiers. Priming for cDNA synthesis came from both the TCR alpha and TCR beta constant segments. Library amplification used two PCR steps, and the second PCR step added sample barcodes and sequencing adapters. Sequencing of libraries was done on Illumina HiSeq 2500 (2x100 bp) or NovaSeq (2x150 bp). In the paper's pipeline: Reads were demultiplexed and collapsed into UMI consensus sequences with MIGEC, and V(D)J alignment was performed with MiXCR. Using edgeR on replicate PBMC samples, clonotypes were called vaccine-responding if FDR was below 0.01 and the log2 fold change was above 5 up to day 15. Each bulk clonotype was labeled CD4 or CD8 based on which sequenced repertoire, CD4 or CD8, contained the clonotype at higher abundance. TCRdb reprocessed the public reads (quality trimming at Q25 with fastp, clone calling with MiXCR) and kept in-frame beta chains. Each entry merges the rows of one CDR3 protein and shows their most common DNA and genes. V and J calls and clone size were set by TCRdb, not the authors. This sample is represented by approximately 340,000 distinct CDR3 sequences; 8.7% of them were singletons. The ten largest clones add up to under 20% of the sample.

Reading from cysteine to phenylalanine, the CDR3 counts 17 amino acids. Here the CDR3 DNA is all that survives: 51 bases in frame from base 1. CDR1 and CDR2, per the germline V gene (reference sequence), are DFQATT and SNEGSKA. V lost 0 bases and J lost 0 bases; the stretch between them is 15 bases long. This clonotype appeared a few times. This clone's antigen is unknown. There are no base qualities to consult, and no much larger clone falls within one base. The rearrangement joined TRBV20-1 to TRBJ2-1, and perhaps TRBD1 as D gene, on 5 matching bases. Material: PBMCs, obtained on the day of the first yellow fever vaccination. The sequence derives from a man aged 18-30 years who received the YFV17D yellow fever vaccine. This receptor carries the CDR3 CSARDRGAESSYNEQFF. The DNA reads TGCAGTGCTAGAGATCGTGGGGCGGAAAGCTCCTACAATGAGCAGTTCTTC.